This TCR beta chain was documented in a study of Ad26.COV2.S vaccination and SARS-CoV-2 variants. Treatment of the sample: 15 to 20 received Ad26.COV2.S at low or high dose, single or two shots; several received placebo; per-sample allocation not given. Specimen acquisition occurred on day 63 following the initial vaccine or placebo injection. Assay used: immunoSEQ multiplex PCR; TCRdb lists only in-frame clones, some missing. The sample includes roughly 300,000 clones, roughly 90% of them seen just once. Germline loops: CDR1 SGHVS, CDR2 FQNEAQ. Trimming pared 1 base from V and 1 base from J, leaving 8 bases between. The CDR3 loop spans 14 amino acids. Comment on this clone: As yet, its antigen is unknown.

Study-wide findings and caveats: People who got the vaccine had more spike-specific TCR breadth than people who got placebo. Reports say spike-specific CD8+ and CD4+ T cell responses covered substantial breadth after vaccination.

V is TRBV7-8 and J is TRBJ2-7; D gene ambiguous. This clonotype originated in a person aged 18-60 years who received the Ad26.COV2.S COVID-19 vaccine or a placebo. The material sequenced was peripheral blood, taken in a trial of Ad26.COV2.S vaccine versus placebo. This chain's CDR3 is CASSLVDGSYEQYF. As DNA, the CDR3 is TGTGCCAGCAGCTTAGTGGACGGTTCCTACGAGCAGTACTTC.